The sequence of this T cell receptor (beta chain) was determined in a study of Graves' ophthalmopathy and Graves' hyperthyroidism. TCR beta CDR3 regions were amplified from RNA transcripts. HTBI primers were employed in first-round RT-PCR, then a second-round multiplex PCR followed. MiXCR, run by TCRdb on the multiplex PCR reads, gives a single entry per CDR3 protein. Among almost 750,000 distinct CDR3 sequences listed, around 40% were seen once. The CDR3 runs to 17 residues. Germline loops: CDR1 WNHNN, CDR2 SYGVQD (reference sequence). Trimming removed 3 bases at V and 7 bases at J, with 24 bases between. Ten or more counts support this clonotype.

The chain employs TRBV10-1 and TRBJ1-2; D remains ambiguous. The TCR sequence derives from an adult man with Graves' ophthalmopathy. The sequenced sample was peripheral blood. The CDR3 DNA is TGCGCCAGCAGTGACCCCAGCGGCACGAACCTCTGGGGTGGCTACACCTTC. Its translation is CASSDPSGTNLWGGYTF.